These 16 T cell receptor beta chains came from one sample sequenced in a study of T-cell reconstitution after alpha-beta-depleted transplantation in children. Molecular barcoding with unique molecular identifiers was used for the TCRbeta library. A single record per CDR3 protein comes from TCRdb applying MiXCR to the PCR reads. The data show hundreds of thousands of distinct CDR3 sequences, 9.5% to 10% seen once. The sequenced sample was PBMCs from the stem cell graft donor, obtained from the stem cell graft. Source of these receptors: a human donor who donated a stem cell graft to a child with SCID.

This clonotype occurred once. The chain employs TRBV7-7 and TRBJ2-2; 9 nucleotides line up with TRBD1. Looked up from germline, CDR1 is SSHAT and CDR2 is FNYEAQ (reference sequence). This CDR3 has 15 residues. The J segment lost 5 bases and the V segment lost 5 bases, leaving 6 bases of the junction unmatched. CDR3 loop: CASSQGTGMTGELFF. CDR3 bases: TGTGCCAGCAGCCAGGGGACAGGGATGACCGGGGAGCTGTTTTTT.

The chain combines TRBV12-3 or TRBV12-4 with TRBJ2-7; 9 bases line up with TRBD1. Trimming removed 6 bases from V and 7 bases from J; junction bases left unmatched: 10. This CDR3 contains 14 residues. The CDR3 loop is CASRATGGGTEQYF. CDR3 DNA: TGTGCCAGCAGAGCGACAGGGGGTGGTACGGAGCAGTACTTC.

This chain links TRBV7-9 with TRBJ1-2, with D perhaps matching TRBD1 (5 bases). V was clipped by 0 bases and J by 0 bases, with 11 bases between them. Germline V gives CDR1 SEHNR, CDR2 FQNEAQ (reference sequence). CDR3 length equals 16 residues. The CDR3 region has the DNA TGTGCCAGCAGCTTAGCGAAGACAGTCCCTAACTATGGCTACACCTTC. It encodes CASSLAKTVPNYGYTF.

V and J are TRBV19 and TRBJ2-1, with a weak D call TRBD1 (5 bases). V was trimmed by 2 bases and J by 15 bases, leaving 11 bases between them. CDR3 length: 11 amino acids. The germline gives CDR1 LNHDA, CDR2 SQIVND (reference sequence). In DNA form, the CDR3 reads TGTGCCAGTAGTATATCAGGGTTTCGGTTCTTC. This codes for CASSISGFRFF.

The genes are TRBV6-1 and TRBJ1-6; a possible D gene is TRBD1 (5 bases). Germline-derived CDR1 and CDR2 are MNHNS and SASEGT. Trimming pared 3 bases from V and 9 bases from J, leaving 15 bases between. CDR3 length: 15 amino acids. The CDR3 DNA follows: TGTGCCAGCAGTGACTGGCAGGGAGAAAGTTCACCCCTCCACTTT. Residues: CASSDWQGESSPLHF.

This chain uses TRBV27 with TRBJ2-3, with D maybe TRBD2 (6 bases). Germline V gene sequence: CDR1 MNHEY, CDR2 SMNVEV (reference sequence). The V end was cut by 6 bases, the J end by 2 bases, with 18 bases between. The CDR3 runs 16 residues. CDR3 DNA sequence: TGTGCCAGCAGCCCTCGGGGGACCGCCTTCACAGATACGCAGTATTTT. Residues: CASSPRGTAFTDTQYF.

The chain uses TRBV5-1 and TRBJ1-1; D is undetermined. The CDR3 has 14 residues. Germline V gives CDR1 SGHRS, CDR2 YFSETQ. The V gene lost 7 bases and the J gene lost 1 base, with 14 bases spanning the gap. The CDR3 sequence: CASGAELWNTEAFF. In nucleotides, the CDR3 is TGCGCCAGCGGTGCTGAGCTTTGGAACACTGAAGCTTTCTTT.

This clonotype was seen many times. For the CDR3, the DNA is TGTGCCAGCAGGGCAGGGAGCAATGAGCAGTTCTTC. Protein: CASRAGSNEQFF. V is TRBV6-5 and J is TRBJ2-1; TRBD1 or TRBD2 may be the D gene (5 bases each). The CDR3 spans 12 residues. V shed 6 bases and J shed 6 bases, with 9 bases lying between them. The germline V gene has CDR1 MNHEY and CDR2 SVGAGI.

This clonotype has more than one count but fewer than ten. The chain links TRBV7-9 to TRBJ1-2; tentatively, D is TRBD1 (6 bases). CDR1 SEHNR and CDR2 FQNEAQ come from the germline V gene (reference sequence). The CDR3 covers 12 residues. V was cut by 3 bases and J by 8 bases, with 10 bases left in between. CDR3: CASSFLQGGYTF. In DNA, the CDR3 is TGTGCCAGCAGCTTCCTCCAGGGGGGCTACACCTTC.

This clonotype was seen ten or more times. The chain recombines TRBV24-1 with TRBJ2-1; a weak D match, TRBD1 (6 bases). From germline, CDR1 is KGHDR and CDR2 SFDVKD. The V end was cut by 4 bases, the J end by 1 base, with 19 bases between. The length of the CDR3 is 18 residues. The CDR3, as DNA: TGTGCCACCAGTGACCCATCCGCAGGGGCCGGATCCTACAATGAGCAGTTCTTC. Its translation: CATSDPSAGAGSYNEQFF.

Here the CDR3 reads CSAKSLYTQYF. DNA for the CDR3: TGCAGTGCGAAGAGCTTGTATACGCAGTACTTC. The chain couples TRBV20-1 to TRBJ2-7; no clear D gene. V was trimmed by 6 bases and J by 9 bases, leaving 15 bases between them. Germline CDR1 DFQATT, CDR2 SNEGSKA (reference sequence). The CDR3 runs to 11 residues.

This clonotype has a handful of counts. The CDR3 nucleotides read TGTGCCAGCAGCCCCGTGTGGGGAACAACTAATGAAAAACTGTTTTTT. Translated, it gives CASSPVWGTTNEKLFF. This chain joins TRBV7-8 and TRBJ1-4; D is uncertain. Per germline, CDR1 SGHVS and CDR2 FQNEAQ. The ends were cut back, 5 bases at V and 0 bases at J, with 13 bases in the middle. The CDR3 sequence is 16 residues long.

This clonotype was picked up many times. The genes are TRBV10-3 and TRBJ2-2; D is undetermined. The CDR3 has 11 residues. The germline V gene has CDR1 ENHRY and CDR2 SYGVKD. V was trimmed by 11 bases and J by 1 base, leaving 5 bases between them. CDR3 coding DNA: TGTGCCGCTATGAACACCGGGGAGCTGTTTTTT. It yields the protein CAAMNTGELFF.

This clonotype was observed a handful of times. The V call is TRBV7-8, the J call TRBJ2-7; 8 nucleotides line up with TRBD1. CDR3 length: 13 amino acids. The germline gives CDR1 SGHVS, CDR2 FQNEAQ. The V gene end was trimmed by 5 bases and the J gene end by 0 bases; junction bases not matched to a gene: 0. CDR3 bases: TGTGCCAGCAGCACAGGGGGCTCCTACGAGCAGTACTTC. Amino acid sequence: CASSTGGSYEQYF.

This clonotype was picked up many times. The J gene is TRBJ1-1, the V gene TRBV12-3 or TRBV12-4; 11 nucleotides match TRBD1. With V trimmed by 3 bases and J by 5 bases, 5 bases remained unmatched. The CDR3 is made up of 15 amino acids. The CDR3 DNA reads TGTGCCAGCAGTTTGGGGACAGGGGGTAGGACTGAAGCTTTCTTT. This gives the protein CASSLGTGGRTEAFF.

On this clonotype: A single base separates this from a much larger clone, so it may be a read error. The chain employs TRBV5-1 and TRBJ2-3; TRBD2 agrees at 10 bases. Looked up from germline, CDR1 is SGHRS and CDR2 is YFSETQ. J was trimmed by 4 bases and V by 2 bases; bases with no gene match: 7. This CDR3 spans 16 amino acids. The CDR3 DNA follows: TGCGCCAGCAGCTTCCTAGCGGGGGAAGGCGCAGATACGCAGTATTTT. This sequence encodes CASSFLAGEGADTQYF.